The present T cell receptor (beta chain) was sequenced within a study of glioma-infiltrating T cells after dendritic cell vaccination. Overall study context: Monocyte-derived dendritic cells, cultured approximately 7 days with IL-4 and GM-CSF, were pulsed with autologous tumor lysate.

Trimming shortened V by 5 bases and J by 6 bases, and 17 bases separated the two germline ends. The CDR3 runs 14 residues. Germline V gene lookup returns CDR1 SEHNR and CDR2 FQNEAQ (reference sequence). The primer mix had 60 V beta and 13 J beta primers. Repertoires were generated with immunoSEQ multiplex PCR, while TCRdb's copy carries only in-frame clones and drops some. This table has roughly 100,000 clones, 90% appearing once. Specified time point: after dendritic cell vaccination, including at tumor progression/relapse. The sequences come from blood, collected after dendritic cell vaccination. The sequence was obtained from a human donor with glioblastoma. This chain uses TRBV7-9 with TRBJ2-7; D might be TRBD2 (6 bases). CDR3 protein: CASSRRLVQGEQYF. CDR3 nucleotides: TGTGCCAGCAGCCGGCGACTAGTTCAGGGCGAGCAGTACTTC.